The 25 T cell receptor beta chains below all came from one sample that was sequenced in a study of control samples from healthy donors and cancer patients. The table came from immunoSEQ multiplex PCR; TCRdb's copy has only in-frame clones and leaves some out. Found here are 150,000 to 200,000 clones; the top ten clones hold 2% to 2.5%. The sequencing sample was made of blood. The receptors here all came from a woman in her thirties in good health.

The gene calls are TRBV28 and TRBJ1-5; D possibly corresponds to TRBD1 (6 bases). The germline CDR1 and CDR2 sequences are MDHEN and SYDVKM. V lost 0 bases and J lost 1, with 13 bases in between. The CDR3 consists of 17 residues. CDR3 sequence reads: CASSLWGSTGSNQPQHF. The CDR3, as DNA: TGTGCCAGCAGTTTATGGGGGAGTACAGGGAGCAATCAGCCCCAGCATTTT.

A word on this clone: The identical CDR3 is also encoded by other nucleotide sequences in the sample. This chain joins TRBV9 and TRBJ1-1; 7 bases line up with TRBD1. Germline lookup yields CDR1 SGDLS and CDR2 YYNGEE. CDR3 length: 15 residues. V was clipped by 2 bases and J by 0 bases; unmatched bases: 4. CDR3 loop: CASSVRTGMNTEAFF. CDR3 sequence (DNA): TGTGCCAGCAGCGTTCGGACAGGAATGAACACTGAAGCTTTCTTT.

The gene calls are TRBV27 and TRBJ1-4; the D gene is possibly TRBD1 (6 bases). The V gene lost 5 bases and the J gene lost 0 bases, with 22 bases spanning the gap. Germline CDR1 and CDR2: MNHEY and SMNVEV (reference sequence). This CDR3 has 19 amino acids. The CDR3 reads CASSPDAGAPIATNEKLFF. The CDR3 DNA follows: TGTGCCAGCAGTCCAGATGCGGGGGCGCCGATTGCAACTAATGAAAAACTGTTTTTT.

Here the CDR3 DNA reads TGTGCCACCAGCAGAGATCCAAAGGGAAACTACGAGCAGTACTTC. Translating it yields CATSRDPKGNYEQYF. The chain carries TRBV15 and TRBJ2-7, with no clear D. Germline CDR1 LNHNV, CDR2 YYDKDF (reference sequence). Trimming removed 0 bases at V and 3 bases at J, with 12 bases between. The CDR3 runs 15 residues.

The V gene is TRBV7-3, the J gene TRBJ1-1; 7 bases align to TRBD1. The junction had 13 bases not matched to a gene; V was cut back by 5 bases and J by 7 bases. Germline V CDR1 and CDR2: SGHTA, FQGTGA. The CDR3 is made up of 15 amino acids. CDR3 in amino acids: CASSPTHGTDFEAFF. CDR3 DNA sequence: TGTGCCAGCAGCCCGACCCACGGGACAGATTTTGAAGCTTTCTTT.

The J gene is TRBJ2-5, the V gene TRBV6-1; TRBD2 might be the D (7 bases). V was clipped by 8 bases and J by 7 bases, with 20 bases between them. The CDR3 runs to 14 residues. In germline, CDR1 is MNHNS, CDR2 SASEGT. The CDR3 is CASLRDRGGGTQYF. CDR3 bases: TGTGCCAGCCTCCGGGACCGAGGGGGGGGGACCCAGTACTTC.

This chain links TRBV6-5 with TRBJ1-4; 9 bases are a match to TRBD1. Unmatched junction bases numbered 9, after V lost 6 bases and J lost 7 bases. Germline V gene lookup returns CDR1 MNHEY and CDR2 SVGAGI. The CDR3 extends over 15 amino acids. CDR3 protein: CASSQDRGEGEKLFF. CDR3 in DNA: TGTGCCAGCAGCCAGGACAGGGGAGAGGGTGAAAAACTGTTTTTT.

The chain is built from TRBV13 and TRBJ2-7; D possibly corresponds to TRBD2 (6 bases). CDR1 is PRHDT, CDR2 FYEKMQ, per germline (reference sequence). The CDR3 totals 11 residues. V was trimmed by 5 bases and J by 6 bases, leaving 8 bases between them. The CDR3 coding sequence is TGTGCCAGCAGCCCAGCGGGCGAGCAGTACTTC. This gives the protein CASSPAGEQYF.

V gene TRBV28 combines with J gene TRBJ2-7, with TRBD1 matching 8 bases. The CDR3 contains 15 residues. Trimming at V came to 6 bases and at J to 0 bases, leaving 7 bases not matched to a gene. Germline CDR1 and CDR2: MDHEN and SYDVKM. DNA for the CDR3: TGTGCCAGCAGCCCAGGGGGCCCCAGCTCCTACGAGCAGTACTTC. Translated, it gives CASSPGGPSSYEQYF.

The gene calls are TRBV20-1 and TRBJ1-2, with D uncertain. The CDR3 spans 10 residues. The germline V gene encodes CDR1 DFQATT and CDR2 SNEGSKA (reference sequence). Trimming took off 6 bases at V and 5 bases at J, with 7 bases between the two ends. DNA of the CDR3: TGCAGTGCGCGGGAATATGGCTACACCTTC. Protein product: CSAREYGYTF.

The chain has TRBV11-3 and TRBJ2-7, with D maybe TRBD1 (5 bases). The V end lost 0 bases, the J end lost 3 bases, and 15 bases lay between the germline ends. CDR1 and CDR2 from the germline V gene are SGHNT and YENEEA. CDR3 length equals 16 residues. CDR3 sequence (DNA): TGTGCCAGCAGCTTAGAAGGCAGGGCACCCTTCTACGAGCAGTACTTC. It encodes CASSLEGRAPFYEQYF.

The chain links TRBV7-9 to TRBJ1-2; 9 nucleotides match TRBD1. The J segment lost 7 bases and the V segment lost 5 bases, leaving 11 bases of the junction unmatched. There are 15 residues in the CDR3. Germline V lookup: CDR1 SEHNR, CDR2 FQNEAQ (reference sequence). CDR3 protein: CASSEGTGSFRGYTF. The CDR3 nucleotides read TGTGCCAGCAGCGAAGGGACAGGGAGTTTCCGTGGCTACACCTTC.

The CDR3 loop is CASSQKGNAVGNTEAFF. CDR3 coding DNA: TGCGCCAGCAGCCAAAAGGGCAATGCCGTCGGAAACACTGAAGCTTTCTTT. The genes are TRBV4-1 and TRBJ1-1; D uncertain. Germline assignment: CDR1 MGHRA and CDR2 YSYEKL. V lost 2 bases, J lost 2 bases, and 18 bases lay in between. This CDR3 contains 17 residues.

This chain uses TRBV28 with TRBJ2-4; TRBD1 matches at 8 bases. This CDR3 has 15 amino acids. V lost 5 bases and J lost 1; bases outside the gene matches: 4. Germline V CDR1 and CDR2: MDHEN, SYDVKM. DNA of the CDR3: TGTGCCAGCAGTACAGGGGGGTGGGCCAAAAACATTCAGTACTTC. Its translation is CASSTGGWAKNIQYF.

V is TRBV7-3 and J is TRBJ1-2; tentative D call: TRBD1 (6 bases). Trimming stripped 5 bases from V and 8 bases from J, with 18 bases between. The CDR3 extends over 14 amino acids. Germline V gene sequence: CDR1 SGHTA, CDR2 FQGTGA. The CDR3 spells CASSRVGGLGGYTF. For the CDR3, the DNA is TGTGCCAGCAGCCGGGTAGGGGGGCTCGGAGGCTACACCTTC. Filled out from reference TRBV7-3 and TRBJ1-2, the complete variable domain reads GAGVSQTPSNKVTEKGKYVELRCDPISGHTALYWYRQSLGQGPEFLIYFQGTGAADDSGLPNDRFFAVRPEGSVSTLKIQRTERGDSAVYLCASSRVGGLGGYTFGSGTRLTVV.

Comment on this clone: Other DNA variants within this sample encode the same CDR3. V is TRBV9 and J is TRBJ1-6; a possible D gene is TRBD1 (6 bases). The V gene lost 0 bases and the J gene lost 6 bases, with 10 bases spanning the gap. This CDR3 spans 15 amino acids. The V gene's germline CDR1 is SGDLS and CDR2 YYNGEE. CDR3 DNA sequence: TGTGCCAGCAGCGTAGACGGACAGACTAATTCACCCCTCCACTTT. This encodes CASSVDGQTNSPLHF. The full variable domain, completed using reference TRBV9 and TRBJ1-6, is DSGVTQTPKHLITATGQRVTLRCSPRSGDLSVYWYQQSLDQGLQFLIQYYNGEERAKGNILERFSAQQFPDLHSELNLSSLELGDSALYFCASSVDGQTNSPLHFGNGTRLTVT.

The gene calls are TRBV29-1 and TRBJ2-3; TRBD1 matches 7 bases. Unmatched junction bases numbered 8, after V lost 5 bases and J lost 0 bases. The V gene's germline CDR1 is SQVTM and CDR2 ANQGSEA. The CDR3 length is 15 residues. CDR3 loop: CSVLRTGDSTDTQYF. DNA for the CDR3: TGCAGCGTTCTGAGGACAGGAGATAGCACAGATACGCAGTATTTT.

The rearrangement links TRBV18 to TRBJ1-5; D remains unclear. V was trimmed by 3 bases and J by 4 bases, leaving 16 bases between them. The CDR3 has 16 amino acids. Germline loops: CDR1 KGHSH, CDR2 LQKENI. The CDR3 is CASSPLGGGLNQPQHF. CDR3 in DNA: TGTGCCAGCTCACCCCTCGGAGGAGGGCTGAATCAGCCCCAGCATTTT.

This sequence joins TRBV2 and TRBJ2-7; 8 bases fit TRBD2. The CDR3 contains 16 residues. Germline CDR1 is SNHLY and CDR2 is FYNNEI. J lost 7 bases, V lost 7 bases, and 18 bases had no gene match. The CDR3 coding sequence is TGTGCCAGCAACGGGGAGCGGGGGACCTTGTGGAGTGAGCAGTACTTC. It translates to CASNGERGTLWSEQYF.

The chain is built from TRBV28 and TRBJ1-1; TRBD1 matches 8 bases. The CDR3 spans 15 residues. V lost 6 bases to trimming and J lost 0 bases; unmatched junction nucleotides: 6. Germline V CDR1 and CDR2: MDHEN, SYDVKM. CDR3 in amino acids: CASRHRTGMNTEAFF. The CDR3, as DNA: TGTGCCAGCAGACACAGGACAGGGATGAACACTGAAGCTTTCTTT.

The CDR3: CASSLDPAYSYEQYF. Written as DNA, the CDR3 is TGCGCCAGCAGCTTGGACCCGGCCTACTCCTACGAGCAGTACTTC. V and J are TRBV5-1 and TRBJ2-7; D remains ambiguous. The germline gives CDR1 SGHRS, CDR2 YFSETQ. Trimming cost V 0 bases and J 0 bases, with 10 bases left between them. The CDR3 covers 15 residues.

The chain couples TRBV27 to TRBJ1-3, with 7 bases fitting TRBD1. Germline CDR1 MNHEY, CDR2 SMNVEV (reference sequence). This CDR3 has 15 amino acids. V was pared by 3 bases and J by 0 bases, with 2 bases of the junction left unmatched. The CDR3 nucleotides are TGTGCCAGCAGTTTGGACAGGAGCTCTGGAAACACCATATATTTT. This encodes CASSLDRSSGNTIYF.

The rearrangement links TRBV9 to TRBJ2-1; tentative D call: TRBD1 (6 bases). With 0 bases removed from V and 4 bases from J, the gap between germline ends came to 14 bases. Germline values: CDR1 SGDLS, CDR2 YYNGEE. CDR3 length: 16 amino acids. The CDR3 loop is CASSVEAGVRYNEQFF. CDR3 in DNA: TGTGCCAGCAGCGTAGAGGCAGGGGTACGATACAATGAGCAGTTCTTC. The whole variable domain, remainder taken from reference TRBV9 and TRBJ2-1, is DSGVTQTPKHLITATGQRVTLRCSPRSGDLSVYWYQQSLDQGLQFLIQYYNGEERAKGNILERFSAQQFPDLHSELNLSSLELGDSALYFCASSVEAGVRYNEQFFGPGTRLTVL.

V is TRBV19 and J is TRBJ2-2; 11 positions match TRBD2. In germline, CDR1 is LNHDA, CDR2 SQIVND (reference sequence). Losses at the gene ends were 10 bases for V and 5 bases for J; bases not matched to a gene: 0. The CDR3 runs to 12 residues. Here the CDR3 DNA reads TGTGCCACTAGCGGGGGGACCGGGGAGCTGTTTTTT. It translates to CATSGGTGELFF.

The V gene is TRBV27, the J gene TRBJ1-2, with TRBD1 matching 9 bases. Germline V gives CDR1 MNHEY, CDR2 SMNVEV (reference sequence). The CDR3 spans 14 residues. The J segment lost 11 bases and the V segment lost 6 bases, leaving 13 bases of the junction unmatched. The CDR3 loop reads CASRQPPGQGEYTF. The CDR3 bases are TGTGCCAGCAGACAACCGCCGGGACAGGGAGAGTACACCTTC.